This is a list of T cell receptor beta chains from one sample in a study of blood T cells in healthy people across ages. MiXCR, run by TCRdb on the 5' RACE reads, gives a single entry per CDR3 protein. The sample contains roughly 1,500,000 distinct CDR3 sequences, 30% to 40% of which appear only once. Sequenced sample: blood. The origin of the receptors is a woman aged 25 to 39 in good health. The CDR3 runs from the conserved cysteine through the conserved F or W. The order of the fields is V gene, J gene, D gene, clone size, CDR3 DNA, CDR3 protein. A D gene is named only where the DNA matches it firmly. The size field is filled for only some rows; it gives once, few, many or a size class.

TRBV7-2	TRBJ2-7	.	.	TGTGCCAGCAGCTTAGAACGCCCGACGAATTACAATGAGCAGTACTTC	CASSLERPTNYNEQYF
TRBV14	TRBJ2-7	TRBD1	.	TGTGCCAGCAGCCGACAGGGGAATTACTACGAGCAGTACTTC	CASSRQGNYYEQYF
TRBV7-2	TRBJ2-7	.	many	TGTGCCAGCAGCTCCTTGGCCGACTACGAGCAGTACTTC	CASSSLADYEQYF
TRBV29-1	TRBJ2-3	.	.	TGCAGCGTTGACCGCGCCCCTAGCACAGATACGCAGTATTTT	CSVDRAPSTDTQYF
TRBV5-1	TRBJ2-5	TRBD2	many	TGCGCCAGCAGCTTGGAGGTAGCGGGAGCAGAGACCCAGTACTTC	CASSLEVAGAETQYF
TRBV20-1	TRBJ2-7	.	.	TGCAGTGCTAGAGGACCCCTCTCCTACGAGCAGTACTTC	CSARGPLSYEQYF
TRBV20-1	TRBJ2-5	TRBD2	once	TGCAGTGCTATACTAGCGGGGGGGGCCGGGGAGACCCAGTACTTC	CSAILAGGAGETQYF
TRBV3-1	TRBJ2-3	.	few	TGTGCCAGCCCTAGAGGGGCAGATACGCAGTATTTT	CASPRGADTQYF
TRBV20-1	TRBJ1-1	TRBD1	many	TGCAGTGCCGACAGGGGGGACACTGAAGCTTTCTTT	CSADRGDTEAFF
TRBV11-2	TRBJ2-2	.	few	TGTGCCAGCAGCCAATTCACCGGGGAGCTGTTTTTT	CASSQFTGELFF
TRBV4-1	TRBJ1-6	.	.	TGCGCCAGCAGCCAAGATAACGGGGACTCCTATAATTCACCCCTCCACTTT	CASSQDNGDSYNSPLHF
TRBV29-1	TRBJ2-1	TRBD1	many	TGCAGCGCCCGGTTCCGGGACAGGGGATCCTACAATGAGCAGTTCTTC	CSARFRDRGSYNEQFF
TRBV7-6	TRBJ2-7	TRBD2	.	TGTGCCAGCAGCTTAGTACCGCGGACTAGCGGCTACGAGCAGTACTTC	CASSLVPRTSGYEQYF
TRBV5-1	TRBJ2-1	TRBD2	.	TGCGCCAGCAGCTTGTCGTCTAGCGGGGGCTACTGGGATGAGCAGTTCTTC	CASSLSSSGGYWDEQFF
TRBV7-8	TRBJ1-2	TRBD1	.	TGTGCCAGCAGCTTACTCGCCCAGGGGGCGAACTATGGCTACACCTTC	CASSLLAQGANYGYTF
TRBV4-2	TRBJ2-7	TRBD1	many	TGTGCCAGCAGCCAAGGCTCGGGACAGGGACGCGACGAGCAGTACTTC	CASSQGSGQGRDEQYF
TRBV25-1	TRBJ1-1	TRBD1	.	TGTGCCAGCAGTCCCGGGACAGGGGGTCGCACTGAAGCTTTCTTT	CASSPGTGGRTEAFF
TRBV6-1	TRBJ1-2	.	.	TGTGCCAGCAGGAGCCACGACGGAAATAGTTATTCTAACTATGGCTACACCTTC	CASRSHDGNSYSNYGYTF
TRBV12-3/TRBV12-4	TRBJ1-1	.	.	TGTGTCAGCAGTTTGTGGGAGAACACTGAAGCTTTCTTT	CVSSLWENTEAFF
TRBV6-1	TRBJ2-2	.	.	TGTGCCAGCGGCCGCGTAGGACCCGACAGCAACACCGGGGAGCTGTTTTTT	CASGRVGPDSNTGELFF
TRBV20-1	TRBJ2-3	.	.	TGCAGTGCTAGGTTGGGGACTGTTATGGCAGATACGCAGTATTTT	CSARLGTVMADTQYF
TRBV20-1	TRBJ1-1	.	.	TGCAGTGCTCCGGACATAAACACGAATCCGAACACTGAAGCTTTCTTT	CSAPDINTNPNTEAFF
TRBV5-5	TRBJ1-1	.	once	TGTGCCAGCAGCTTGACGGGGGCAGTTGAAGCTTTCTTT	CASSLTGAVEAFF
TRBV5-8	TRBJ2-3	.	.	TGTGCCAGCAGCTTGGCCGACAAGTACCCAGATACGCAGTATTTT	CASSLADKYPDTQYF
TRBV20-1	TRBJ1-1	.	.	TGCAGTGCTAGAGATGTAGGGCGGAACACTGAAGCTTTCTTT	CSARDVGRNTEAFF
TRBV10-3	TRBJ2-1	.	.	TGTGCCATCAGTGATTTGGAAACTAGCCCAGGTAATGAGCAGTTCTTC	CAISDLETSPGNEQFF
TRBV18	TRBJ2-6	TRBD1	.	TGTGCCAGCTCGGACGGACAGGTCGACTCTGGGGCCAACGTCCTGACTTTC	CASSDGQVDSGANVLTF
TRBV27	TRBJ1-1	TRBD1	.	TGTGCCACCCGTACAGGGGGAATGAACACTGAAGCTTTCTTT	CATRTGGMNTEAFF
TRBV4-1	TRBJ1-6	.	few	TGCGCCAGCAGCCAGACCGAGGATTCACCCCTCCACTTT	CASSQTEDSPLHF
TRBV20-1	TRBJ1-2	.	.	TGCAGTGCTAGAGATCTGGGAGGGAATGGCTACACCTTC	CSARDLGGNGYTF
TRBV7-3	TRBJ2-1	TRBD1	few	TGTGCCAGCAGCTTAGTCTCGGGACAGGGGGCAGGGGAGCAGTTCTTC	CASSLVSGQGAGEQFF
TRBV15	TRBJ1-5	.	few	TGTACCACCAGCAGAGATGGAACCAAAAATCAGCCCCAGCATTTT	CTTSRDGTKNQPQHF
TRBV5-1	TRBJ2-7	TRBD2	.	TGCGCCAGCAGCCTCGATACTAGCGGGGACTCCTACGAGCAGTACTTC	CASSLDTSGDSYEQYF
TRBV20-1	TRBJ1-1	.	few	TGCAGTGCTAGAGATCGGGCAGAGCCTTCTTTGAACACTGAAGCTTTCTTT	CSARDRAEPSLNTEAFF
TRBV25-1	TRBJ2-7	.	.	TGTGCCAGCAGTGAACTCTACAATGAGCAGTACTTC	CASSELYNEQYF
TRBV7-9	TRBJ2-7	.	.	TGTGCCAGCAGCGGAAGAACGGATTACGAGCAGTACTTC	CASSGRTDYEQYF
TRBV15	TRBJ1-2	.	.	TGTGCCACCAGCAGAGATCTGTCGGCTGGAAACTATGGCTACACCTTC	CATSRDLSAGNYGYTF
TRBV4-1	TRBJ2-7	TRBD2	many	TGCGCCAGCAGCCCGATGTTGGACCTCCCTACTAGCGGGGCCCACTACGAGCAGTACTTC	CASSPMLDLPTSGAHYEQYF
TRBV28	TRBJ2-3	.	.	TGTGCCAGCGACTCGTCCTCGGCGTATGATGATACGCAGTATTTT	CASDSSSAYDDTQYF
TRBV20-1	TRBJ2-3	.	few	TGCAGTGCTGGAGGGGCGAGCACAGATACGCAGTATTTT	CSAGGASTDTQYF
TRBV29-1	TRBJ2-1	.	once	TGCAGCGTTGAATGGTACAATGAGCGGTTCTTC	CSVEWYNERFF
TRBV29-1	TRBJ2-4	.	many	TGCAGCGTTGAAGGAGGTCAAGAGGGCGCGGGCATTCAGTACTTC	CSVEGGQEGAGIQYF
TRBV2	TRBJ1-6	.	.	TGTGCCAGCAGTGAAGCGGCCAAGGGATTACATTCACCCCTCCACTTT	CASSEAAKGLHSPLHF
TRBV14	TRBJ2-7	.	.	TGTGCCAGCAGAGACTCCGGGACCGGCTACGAGCAGTACTTC	CASRDSGTGYEQYF
TRBV12-3/TRBV12-4	TRBJ2-1	TRBD2	.	TGTGCCAGCAGTTTGGGGCATAGCGGGGGATCGTACAATGAGCAGTTCTTC	CASSLGHSGGSYNEQFF
TRBV5-1	TRBJ2-7	TRBD2	.	TGCGCCAGCAGACCACGGGGGGAAAGCTACGAGCAGTACTTC	CASRPRGESYEQYF
TRBV7-9	TRBJ2-1	TRBD2	once	TGTGCCAGCAGCGCGGGACTACCCTATGAGCAGTTCTTC	CASSAGLPYEQFF
TRBV27	TRBJ2-7	TRBD2	few	TGTGCCAGCAGTTTATCGGTCCGGACTAGCGGGATATACTACGAGCAGTACTTC	CASSLSVRTSGIYYEQYF
TRBV27	TRBJ2-3	.	many	TGTGCCAGCAAGGACATTAGCACAGATACGCAGTATTTT	CASKDISTDTQYF
TRBV7-9	TRBJ1-4	.	.	TGTGCCAGCAGCTCCCTGAAGGAGAAACTGTTTTTT	CASSSLKEKLFF
TRBV9	TRBJ2-3	.	.	TGTGCCGGCAGCCCCTTTGCCACAGATACGCAGTATTTT	CAGSPFATDTQYF
TRBV12-3/TRBV12-4	TRBJ1-5	TRBD1	.	TGTGCCAGCAGTTTCCAGGGGGACGATCAGCCCCAGCATTTT	CASSFQGDDQPQHF